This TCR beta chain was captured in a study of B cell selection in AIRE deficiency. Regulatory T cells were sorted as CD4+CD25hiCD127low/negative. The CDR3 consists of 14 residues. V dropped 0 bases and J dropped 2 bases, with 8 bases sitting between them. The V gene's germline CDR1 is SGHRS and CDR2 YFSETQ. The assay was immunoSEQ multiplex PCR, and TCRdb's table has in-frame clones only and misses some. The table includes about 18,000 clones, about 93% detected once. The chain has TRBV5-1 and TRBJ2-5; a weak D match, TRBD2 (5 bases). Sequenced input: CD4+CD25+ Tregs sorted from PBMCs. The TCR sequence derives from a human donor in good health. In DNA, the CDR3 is TGCGCCAGCAGCTTGGGAGAGGGACAAGAGACCCAGTACTTC. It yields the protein CASSLGEGQETQYF.